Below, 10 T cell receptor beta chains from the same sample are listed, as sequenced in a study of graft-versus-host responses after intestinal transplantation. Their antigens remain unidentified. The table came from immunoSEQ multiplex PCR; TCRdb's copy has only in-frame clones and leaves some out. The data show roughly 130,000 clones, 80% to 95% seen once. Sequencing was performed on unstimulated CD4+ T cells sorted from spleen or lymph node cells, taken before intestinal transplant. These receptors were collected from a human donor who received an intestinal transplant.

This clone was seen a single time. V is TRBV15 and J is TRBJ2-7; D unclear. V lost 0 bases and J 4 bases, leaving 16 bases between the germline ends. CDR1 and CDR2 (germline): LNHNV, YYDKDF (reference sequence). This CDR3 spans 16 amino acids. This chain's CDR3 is CATSREAVSLGYEQYF. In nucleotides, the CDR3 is TGTGCCACCAGCAGAGAAGCCGTTTCGCTGGGGTACGAGCAGTACTTC.

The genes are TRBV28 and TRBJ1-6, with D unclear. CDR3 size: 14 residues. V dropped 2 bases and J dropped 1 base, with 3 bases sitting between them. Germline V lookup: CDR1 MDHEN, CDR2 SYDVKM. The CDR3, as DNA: TGTGCCAGCAGTTTAGGGTCCTATAATTCACCCCTCCACTTT. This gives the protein CASSLGSYNSPLHF. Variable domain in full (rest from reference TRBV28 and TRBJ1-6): DVKVTQSSRYLVKRTGEKVFLECVQDMDHENMFWYRQDPGLGLRLIYFSYDVKMKEKGDIPEGYSVSREKKERFSLILESASTNQTSMYLCASSLGSYNSPLHFGNGTRLTVT.

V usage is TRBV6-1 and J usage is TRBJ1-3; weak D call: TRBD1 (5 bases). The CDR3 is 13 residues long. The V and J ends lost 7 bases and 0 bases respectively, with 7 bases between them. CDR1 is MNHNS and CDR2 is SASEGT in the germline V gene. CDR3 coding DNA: TGTGCCAGCACGGGGGACTCTGGAAACACCATATATTTT. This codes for CASTGDSGNTIYF.

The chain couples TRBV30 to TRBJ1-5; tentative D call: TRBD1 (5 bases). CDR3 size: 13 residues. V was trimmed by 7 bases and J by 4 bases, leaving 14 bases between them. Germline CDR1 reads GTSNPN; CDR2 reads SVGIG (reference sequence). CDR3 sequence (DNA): TGTGCCTACGGAGCCCAGGGAAATCAGCCCCAGCATTTT. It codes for CAYGAQGNQPQHF.

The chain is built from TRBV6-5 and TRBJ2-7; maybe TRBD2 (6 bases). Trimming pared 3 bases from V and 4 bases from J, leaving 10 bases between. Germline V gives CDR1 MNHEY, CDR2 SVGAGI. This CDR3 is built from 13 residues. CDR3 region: CASSYLAGYEQYF. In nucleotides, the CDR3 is TGTGCCAGCAGTTATCTCGCGGGATACGAGCAGTACTTC.

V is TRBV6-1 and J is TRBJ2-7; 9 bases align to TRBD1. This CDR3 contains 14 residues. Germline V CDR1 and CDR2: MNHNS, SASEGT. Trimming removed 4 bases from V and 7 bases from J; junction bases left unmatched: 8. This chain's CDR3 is CASSGGQGWGEQYF. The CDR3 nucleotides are TGTGCCAGCAGTGGGGGACAGGGCTGGGGAGAGCAGTACTTC.

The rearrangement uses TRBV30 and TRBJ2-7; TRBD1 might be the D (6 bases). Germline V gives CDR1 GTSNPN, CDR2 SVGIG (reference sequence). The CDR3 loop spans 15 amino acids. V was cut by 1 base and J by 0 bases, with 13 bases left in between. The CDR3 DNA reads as TGTGCCTGGAGTGGATACAGGGTCTTCTCCTACGAGCAGTACTTC. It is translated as CAWSGYRVFSYEQYF.

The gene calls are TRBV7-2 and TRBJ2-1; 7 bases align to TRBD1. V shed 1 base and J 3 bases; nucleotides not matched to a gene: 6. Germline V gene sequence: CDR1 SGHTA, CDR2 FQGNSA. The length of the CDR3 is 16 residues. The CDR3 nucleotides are TGTGCCAGCAGCTTAGTGTTGGCAGGGGGCTACAATGAGCAGTTCTTC. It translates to CASSLVLAGGYNEQFF.

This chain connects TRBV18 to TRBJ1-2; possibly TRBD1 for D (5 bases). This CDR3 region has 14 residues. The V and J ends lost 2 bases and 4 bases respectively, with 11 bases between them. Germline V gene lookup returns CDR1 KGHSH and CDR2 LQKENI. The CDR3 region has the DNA TGTGCCAGCTCACCAGGGACTGAGGTCTATGGCTACACCTTC. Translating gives CASSPGTEVYGYTF.

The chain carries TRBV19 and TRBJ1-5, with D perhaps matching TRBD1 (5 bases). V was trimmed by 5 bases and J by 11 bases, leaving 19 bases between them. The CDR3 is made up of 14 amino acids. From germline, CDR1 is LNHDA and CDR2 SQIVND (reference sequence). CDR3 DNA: TGTGCCAGTAGTCCGACAGCCTTTATCCCGGCCCAGCATTTT. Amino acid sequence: CASSPTAFIPAQHF. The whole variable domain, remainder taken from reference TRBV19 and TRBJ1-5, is DGGITQSPKYLFRKEGQNVTLSCEQNLNHDAMYWYRQDPGQGLRLIYYSQIVNDFQKGDIAEGYSVSREKKESFPLTVTSAQKNPTAFYLCASSPTAFIPAQHFGDGTRLSIL.